Following are 25 T cell receptor beta chains from one sample sequenced in a study of CD8 T cells in ankylosing spondylitis. Findings and limits, study-wide: A motif of fewer than ten highly homologous TCR beta variants was seen as apparently characteristic of ankylosing spondylitis blood.

From the 5' RACE reads, TCRdb called clonotypes with MiXCR, one entry per CDR3 protein. The top ten clones hold 0.51% of a sample with some 800,000 distinct CDR3 sequences, roughly 12% of them seen once. No antigen has been identified for these receptors. Input material: blood, either unsorted or a sorted T cell fraction (not recorded which). The receptor set was obtained from a male donor with ankylosing spondylitis.

This clonotype has only a few counts. The CDR3 DNA sequence: TGCAGTGCTGGTAAACAGAATCAGCCCCAGCATTTT. Translated: CSAGKQNQPQHF. This chain connects TRBV20-1 to TRBJ1-5; no clear D gene. V was shortened by 5 bases and J by 4 bases, with 9 bases between the two germline ends. Germline values: CDR1 DFQATT, CDR2 SNEGSKA (reference sequence). This CDR3 is built from 12 residues.

The chain employs TRBV5-5 and TRBJ2-1; 10 nucleotides line up with TRBD2. The CDR3 has 17 residues. The J segment lost 7 bases and the V segment lost 4 bases, leaving 14 bases of the junction unmatched. Germline CDR1 is SGHKS and CDR2 is YYEKEE (reference sequence). The CDR3 is CASSPGLAGEVSNEQFF. In DNA, the CDR3 is TGTGCCAGCAGCCCAGGGCTAGCGGGAGAAGTGTCAAATGAGCAGTTCTTC.

The chain couples TRBV5-6 to TRBJ1-4, with D perhaps matching TRBD1 (6 bases). The germline gives CDR1 SGHDT, CDR2 YYEEEE. V was trimmed by 1 base and J by 2 bases, leaving 9 bases between them. This CDR3 region has 15 residues. CDR3 sequence reads: CASSLMGGTNEKLFF. The DNA for the CDR3 is TGTGCCAGCAGCTTGATGGGGGGCACTAATGAAAAACTGTTTTTT.

This chain connects TRBV12-3 or TRBV12-4 to TRBJ1-2, with D uncertain. Deletions cut 3 bases from V and 2 bases from J, with 7 bases between. This CDR3 has 13 amino acids. In DNA, the CDR3 is TGTGCCAGCAGTTTTGTAGAGAACTATGGCTACACCTTC. Protein product: CASSFVENYGYTF.

A remark on this clonotype: One end of the junction varies from germline; a read error may be responsible. J is TRBJ1-2 and V is TRBV7-8, with a tentative D call TRBD1 (6 bases). Germline CDR1 reads SGHVS; CDR2 reads FQNEAQ. This CDR3 region has 14 residues. The CDR3 bases are TGTGCCGTCGGGGGCAGGGGAGTTAACAATGGCTACACCTTC. This codes for CAVGGRGVNNGYTF.

There are many counts of this clonotype. Here the CDR3 reads CASSPPRGTEAFF. CDR3 coding DNA: TGTGCCAGCAGCCCCCCAAGGGGCACTGAAGCTTTCTTT. This chain joins TRBV4-2 and TRBJ1-1; D may be TRBD1 (5 bases). The CDR3 is 13 residues long. V shed 4 bases and J shed 4 bases, with 10 bases lying between them. Germline V CDR1 and CDR2: LGHNA, YNFKEQ.

This clonotype was recorded a few times. V gene TRBV12-3 or TRBV12-4 combines with J gene TRBJ2-7, with a tentative D call TRBD2 (6 bases). The CDR3 is 16 residues long. The V end was cut by 2 bases, the J end by 0 bases, with 14 bases between. This CDR3 is CASSLSRGLSSYEQYF. For the CDR3, the DNA is TGTGCCAGCAGTTTATCGAGGGGACTCAGCTCCTACGAGCAGTACTTC.

This clonotype was found many times. The rearrangement links TRBV29-1 to TRBJ2-7, with D unresolved. Per germline, CDR1 SQVTM and CDR2 ANQGSEA. Trimming shortened V by 6 bases and J by 3 bases, and 12 bases separated the two germline ends. The CDR3 covers 12 residues. CDR3 coding DNA: TGCAGCGTACGAAAGACCGGCTACGAGCAGTACTTC. Translated: CSVRKTGYEQYF.

This clonotype was observed a handful of times. The chain recombines TRBV11-2 with TRBJ2-5; weak D call: TRBD1 (5 bases). The ends were cut back, 5 bases at V and 4 bases at J, with 20 bases in the middle. This CDR3 is built from 16 residues. CDR1 is SGHAT, CDR2 FQNNGV, per germline. The CDR3 bases are TGTGCCAGCAGCGACCGTGGCAGGGTCTTCCGAGAGACCCAGTACTTC. Encoded protein: CASSDRGRVFRETQYF.

The rearrangement uses TRBV28 and TRBJ2-5, with 7 bases fitting TRBD1. CDR1 and CDR2 from the germline V gene are MDHEN and SYDVKM. The CDR3 has 16 amino acids. Unmatched junction bases numbered 13, after V lost 4 bases and J lost 5 bases. This chain's CDR3 is CASSSRKGAEGETQYF. As DNA, the CDR3 is TGTGCCAGCAGTTCCCGGAAGGGGGCCGAGGGGGAGACCCAGTACTTC.

The chain has TRBV6-1 and TRBJ1-5; D is ambiguous. Germline V gene sequence: CDR1 MNHNS, CDR2 SASEGT. The CDR3 runs 14 residues. The V gene lost 6 bases and the J gene lost 1 base, with 10 bases spanning the gap. CDR3 in amino acids: CASRRARSNQPQHF. The CDR3 nucleotides read TGTGCCAGCAGGAGGGCGAGGAGCAATCAGCCCCAGCATTTT.

The chain uses TRBV4-1 and TRBJ2-5; 9 bases agree with TRBD2. The length of the CDR3 is 16 residues. Losses at the gene ends were 0 bases for V and 4 bases for J; bases not matched to a gene: 6. From germline, CDR1 is MGHRA and CDR2 YSYEKL. CDR3 coding DNA: TGCGCCAGCAGCCAAGAGGAGGCGGGAGGGCTAGAGACCCAGTACTTC. It yields the protein CASSQEEAGGLETQYF.

This clonotype appeared a few times. The V and J genes are TRBV4-3 and TRBJ2-5; a possible D gene is TRBD1 (6 bases). The germline CDR1 and CDR2 sequences are LGHNA and YSLEER. Trimming cost V 0 bases and J 2 bases, with 13 bases left between them. The CDR3 contains 16 residues. CDR3 loop: CASSQDWRGGQETQYF. The CDR3 bases are TGCGCCAGCAGCCAAGATTGGCGAGGGGGTCAAGAGACCCAGTACTTC.

This clonotype came up a few times. CDR3 loop: CASSEQGFSTEAFF. The CDR3 DNA follows: TGTGCCAGCAGTGAACAGGGCTTCAGCACTGAAGCTTTCTTT. The chain couples TRBV6-1 to TRBJ1-1; a weak D match, TRBD1 (5 bases). Germline CDR1 is MNHNS and CDR2 is SASEGT. V dropped 2 bases and J dropped 4 bases, with 11 bases sitting between them. The CDR3 extends over 14 amino acids.

This clonotype was counted between two and nine times. The rearrangement uses TRBV27 and TRBJ2-5, with TRBD2 as a possible D gene (6 bases). V lost 2 bases to trimming and J lost 5 bases, with 15 bases between them. The CDR3 loop spans 15 amino acids. CDR1 is MNHEY, CDR2 SMNVEV, per germline (reference sequence). Here the CDR3 DNA reads TGTGCCAGCAGTTTAGCGGGGTCGGCATTGGAGACCCAGTACTTC. Translated, it gives CASSLAGSALETQYF.

This clonotype was seen many times. The chain uses TRBV7-2 and TRBJ1-2, with D perhaps TRBD1 (5 bases). CDR3 length: 12 residues. Between the trimmed V and J ends, which lost 5 bases and 7 bases, there was a span of 11 bases. Germline-derived CDR1 and CDR2 are SGHTA and FQGNSA. The CDR3 spells CASSRGGGGYTF. Written as DNA, the CDR3 is TGTGCCAGCAGCCGCGGGGGGGGTGGCTACACCTTC.

The V and J genes are TRBV20-1 and TRBJ1-3; TRBD1 is a possible D gene (6 bases). Germline V lookup: CDR1 DFQATT, CDR2 SNEGSKA (reference sequence). The CDR3 has 14 residues. Trimming took off 5 bases at V and 2 bases at J, with 13 bases between the two ends. CDR3 sequence: CSAVFGGPGNTIYF. CDR3 sequence (DNA): TGCAGTGCTGTCTTCGGGGGCCCTGGAAACACCATATATTTT.

The table lists this clonotype with a few counts. The V gene is TRBV29-1, the J gene TRBJ1-1; a possible D gene is TRBD1 (5 bases). CDR3 length: 17 residues. The V gene's germline CDR1 is SQVTM and CDR2 ANQGSEA. V lost 0 bases and J lost 3, with 20 bases in between. CDR3 sequence reads: CSVEDELDIQADTEAFF. CDR3 DNA: TGCAGCGTTGAAGATGAATTGGATATACAGGCGGACACTGAAGCTTTCTTT.

This clonotype came up many times. The rearrangement uses TRBV25-1 and TRBJ1-1; D ambiguous. Germline V lookup: CDR1 MGHDK, CDR2 SYGVNS. This CDR3 spans 15 amino acids. V was clipped by 3 bases and J by 1 base, with 12 bases between them. CDR3: CASSDDHRRNTEAFF. The CDR3 DNA reads as TGTGCCAGCAGTGATGATCACAGACGGAACACTGAAGCTTTCTTT.

There are many counts of this clonotype. This chain connects TRBV20-1 to TRBJ1-5; no clear D. The CDR3 sequence is 16 residues long. In germline, CDR1 is DFQATT, CDR2 SNEGSKA (reference sequence). V shed 3 bases and J shed 0 bases, with 15 bases lying between them. CDR3: CSASSLGSYSNQPQHF. CDR3 DNA: TGCAGTGCTAGTAGCCTTGGCAGTTATAGCAATCAGCCCCAGCATTTT.

This clonotype was counted ten times or more. The CDR3 bases are TGCAGTGCCATACTAGCGGGAGTCACCTACGAGCAGTACTTC. As protein: CSAILAGVTYEQYF. V usage is TRBV20-1 and J usage is TRBJ2-7; 11 bases agree with TRBD2. CDR3 length: 14 amino acids. Germline trimming cut 6 bases from V and 2 bases from J; bases unmatched to any gene: 6. Per the germline V gene, CDR1 is DFQATT and CDR2 is SNEGSKA (reference sequence).

Ten or more counts support this clonotype. The chain links TRBV5-6 to TRBJ1-2, with D possibly matching TRBD1 (5 bases). The germline V and J ends were trimmed by 10 bases and 5 bases, with 18 bases remaining between them. Looked up from germline, CDR1 is SGHDT and CDR2 is YYEEEE. CDR3 length: 13 residues. The CDR3 sequence: CASFNQGGYGYTF. CDR3 coding DNA: TGTGCCTCTTTTAATCAGGGTGGATATGGCTACACCTTC.

This clonotype was counted only a few times. The chain couples TRBV7-2 to TRBJ1-2, with D maybe TRBD1 (5 bases). CDR3 length equals 15 residues. The V end was cut by 5 bases, the J end by 0 bases, with 13 bases between. Germline V lookup: CDR1 SGHTA, CDR2 FQGNSA. The CDR3 region is CASSPTRGSNYGYTF. CDR3 DNA sequence: TGTGCCAGCAGCCCTACGAGGGGCTCTAACTATGGCTACACCTTC. Looking up the rest from reference TRBV7-2 and TRBJ1-2 gives the full variable domain: GAGVSQSPSNKVTEKGKDVELRCDPISGHTALYWYRQSLGQGLEFLIYFQGNSAPDKSGLPSDRFSAERTGGSVSTLTIQRTQQEDSAVYLCASSPTRGSNYGYTFGSGTRLTVV.

This clonotype has just a few counts. The chain recombines TRBV29-1 with TRBJ1-1; a possible D gene is TRBD1 (6 bases). CDR1 is SQVTM, CDR2 ANQGSEA, per germline. CDR3 length: 14 residues. The V gene lost 6 bases and the J gene lost 8 bases, with 22 bases spanning the gap. CDR3 protein: CSVSGQLRREEAFF. The CDR3 DNA sequence: TGCAGCGTCTCAGGACAGCTTAGAAGGGAGGAAGCTTTCTTT. Combining the CDR3 with reference TRBV29-1 and TRBJ1-1 gives the whole variable domain SAVISQKPSRDICQRGTSLTIQCQVDSQVTMMFWYRQQPGQSLTLIATANQGSEATYESGFVIDKFPISRPNLTFSTLTVSNMSPEDSSIYLCSVSGQLRREEAFFGQGTRLTVV.

V gene TRBV5-1 combines with J gene TRBJ2-7, with D tentatively TRBD2 (6 bases). CDR3 length: 15 residues. Germline V gives CDR1 SGHRS, CDR2 YFSETQ. Trimming took off 5 bases at V and 6 bases at J, with 21 bases between the two ends. CDR3 region: CASSHSGVTPTEQYF. In DNA, the CDR3 is TGCGCCAGCAGTCATTCGGGGGTTACCCCTACCGAGCAGTACTTC.